The present T cell receptor (beta chain) was sequenced within a study of blood T cells in healthy people across ages. The study's findings and limits: Among T cells, TCR beta diversity per million cells dropped roughly linearly as age rose. The donors' CMV status was not determined, possibly confounding changes in expanded clonotypes. A strong correlation was found between TCR beta diversity and the percentage of naive T cells.

Using a J-beta primer mix together with a sample-barcoded 5' primer, a second PCR was run for roughly 7 to 11 cycles. In TCRdb, the 5' RACE reads were re-called with MiXCR into one record per CDR3 protein. The data show about 700,000 distinct CDR3 sequences, approximately 30% seen once. The CDR3 runs 15 residues. In germline, CDR1 is MNHEY, CDR2 SMNVEV (reference sequence). V lost 3 bases, J lost 4 bases, and 7 bases stayed unmatched. Remarks on this clonotype: Its specificity is unknown.

The sequence was obtained from an elderly woman in good health. The sequenced material came from blood. The chain combines TRBV27 with TRBJ1-2; the match to TRBD1 covers 8 bases. In DNA form, the CDR3 reads TGTGCCAGCAGTTTTACAGGGGGGGGGATCTATGGCTACACCTTC. This gives the protein CASSFTGGGIYGYTF.